The 14 T cell receptor beta chains below all came from one sample that was sequenced in a study of early T cells in non-severe SARS-CoV-2 infection listed by TCRdb under 2021. Library preparation used 5' RACE. The sample was run on a NextSeq 500. TCRdb passed the public sequencing reads through fastp at Q25 and MiXCR, retaining productive beta sequences. Rows are unified per CDR3 protein, each entry keeping the most common DNA and genes. The sample contains about 60,000 distinct CDR3 sequences, roughly an eighth of them found a single time. The top ten clones comprise around 4.5% of the sample. Sequencing was done on a sample of whole blood. The receptors were sampled from an adult who was a healthcare worker with PCR-confirmed SARS-CoV-2 infection or an uninfected control (not recorded which).

In its sample, this clonotype was seen a few times. The gene calls are TRBV19 and TRBJ2-7; D remains ambiguous. Per germline, CDR1 LNHDA and CDR2 SQIVND (reference sequence). The CDR3 loop spans 15 amino acids. Trimming pared 3 bases from V and 3 bases from J, leaving 15 bases between. CDR3 bases: TGTGCCAGTAGTATTGAAGCCCTACCCTTCTACGAGCAGTACTTC. Translation gives CASSIEALPFYEQYF.

The sample holds many counts of this clonotype. The V call is TRBV10-3, the J call TRBJ2-1; 10 bases fit TRBD2. This CDR3 has 16 residues. Trimming cost V 4 bases and J 4 bases; bases outside gene matches: 7. CDR1 and CDR2 (germline): ENHRY, SYGVKD. DNA of the CDR3: TGTGCCATCAGTGGGACTAGCGGAGTTGGTTACAATGAGCAGTTCTTC. Protein: CAISGTSGVGYNEQFF.

A few counts support this clonotype. The chain combines TRBV20-1 with TRBJ1-2; D is possibly TRBD1 (6 bases). Germline CDR1 is DFQATT and CDR2 is SNEGSKA (reference sequence). V lost 1 base and J lost 0, with 21 bases in between. CDR3 size: 18 residues. The CDR3 reads CSARVNEDSPQTNYGYTF. For the CDR3, the DNA is TGCAGTGCTAGAGTAAACGAGGACAGCCCCCAAACTAACTATGGCTACACCTTC.

The chain joins TRBV10-3 to TRBJ2-5; TRBD2 matches at 11 bases. Losses at the gene ends were 3 bases for V and 5 bases for J; bases not matched to a gene: 5. There are 15 residues in the CDR3. Per the germline V gene, CDR1 is ENHRY and CDR2 is SYGVKD. CDR3 bases: TGTGCCATCAGTGACGGTAGCGGGGGGGCGGAGACCCAGTACTTC. Its protein is CAISDGSGGAETQYF.

This clonotype was observed a handful of times. This chain connects TRBV28 to TRBJ2-7; D is uncertain. Germline CDR1 MDHEN, CDR2 SYDVKM. The CDR3 has 14 residues. The germline V and J ends were trimmed by 8 bases and 0 bases, with 14 bases remaining between them. This CDR3 reads CASSFAGASYEQYF. The DNA for the CDR3 is TGTGCCAGCTCCTTCGCAGGAGCCTCCTACGAGCAGTACTTC. Together with reference TRBV28 and TRBJ2-7, the CDR3 gives the full variable domain: DVKVTQSSRYLVKRTGEKVFLECVQDMDHENMFWYRQDPGLGLRLIYFSYDVKMKEKGDIPEGYSVSREKKERFSLILESASTNQTSMYLCASSFAGASYEQYFGPGTRLTVT.

J is TRBJ1-2 and V is TRBV20-1; tentatively, D is TRBD1 (6 bases). Germline V lookup: CDR1 DFQATT, CDR2 SNEGSKA (reference sequence). V shed 1 base and J shed 6 bases, with 12 bases lying between them. The CDR3 is made up of 13 amino acids. The CDR3 DNA reads as TGCAGTGCTAGAGGTAGGACAGCGGATGGCTACACCTTC. The encoded protein is CSARGRTADGYTF.

This clonotype was found a few times. The chain employs TRBV5-1 and TRBJ2-1, with 7 bases lining up with TRBD2. The CDR3 covers 13 residues. The trim removed 3 bases at V and 9 bases at J, leaving 6 bases unmatched. From germline, CDR1 is SGHRS and CDR2 YFSETQ. CDR3 sequence (DNA): TGCGCCAGCAGCTCGCGAGGGGAGGGTGAGCAGTTCTTC. As protein: CASSSRGEGEQFF.

This clonotype was counted a few times. The chain uses TRBV3-1 and TRBJ2-1, with TRBD2 identical over 14 bases. The CDR3 consists of 17 residues. CDR1 LGHDT and CDR2 YNNKEL come from the germline V gene (reference sequence). V shed 5 bases, J shed 9 bases, and the junction held 12 bases outside the gene matches. CDR3 sequence: CASSYLAGTSGRAEQFF. As DNA, the CDR3 is TGTGCCAGCAGCTATTTGGCCGGGACTAGCGGGAGAGCTGAGCAGTTCTTC.

This clonotype was observed a handful of times. The gene calls are TRBV12-3 or TRBV12-4 and TRBJ1-2; a possible D gene is TRBD1 (6 bases). This CDR3 is 14 amino acids long. Trimming took off 6 bases at V and 2 bases at J, with 13 bases between the two ends. As DNA, the CDR3 is TGTGCCAGCAGCGTCGGTCAGGGGAACTATGGCTACACCTTC. It translates to CASSVGQGNYGYTF.

The chain joins TRBV12-3 or TRBV12-4 to TRBJ2-6; D gene unclear. CDR3 length: 13 residues. V was shortened by 3 bases and J by 2 bases, with 2 bases between the two germline ends. The CDR3 DNA follows: TGTGCCAGCAGTTTTCCTGGGGCCAACGTCCTGACTTTC. This translates into CASSFPGANVLTF.

This clonotype was seen ten or more times. The chain couples TRBV18 to TRBJ1-6, with 8 bases matching TRBD1. The CDR3 totals 14 residues. Germline V gene lookup returns CDR1 KGHSH and CDR2 LQKENI. Trimming cost V 5 bases and J 9 bases; bases outside gene matches: 6. CDR3 sequence reads: CASSNQGAGSPLHF. CDR3 nucleotide sequence: TGTGCCAGCTCAAACCAGGGGGCTGGTTCACCCCTCCACTTT.

This clonotype was counted at least ten times. The chain carries TRBV5-4 and TRBJ1-3, with 7 positions matching TRBD1. Trimming cost V 2 bases and J 2 bases; bases outside gene matches: 4. The CDR3 runs 15 residues. CDR1 and CDR2 (germline): SGHNT, YYREEE (reference sequence). Here the CDR3 reads CASSFAGTAGNTIYF. In nucleotides, the CDR3 is TGTGCCAGCAGCTTCGCCGGGACAGCTGGAAACACCATATATTTT.

The rearrangement links TRBV3-1 to TRBJ1-1; tentative D call: TRBD1 (5 bases). V was pared by 1 base and J by 8 bases, with 14 bases between. The germline V gene has CDR1 LGHDT and CDR2 YNNKEL (reference sequence). The CDR3 consists of 14 residues. The CDR3 region is CASSQAGSHAEAFF. The CDR3 DNA sequence: TGTGCCAGCAGCCAAGCAGGGTCTCATGCAGAAGCTTTCTTT.

This clonotype was found many times. The rearrangement joins TRBV6-1 to TRBJ1-5, with D unresolved. Trimming left V 1 base short and J 4 bases short, with 14 bases between. The CDR3 is 16 amino acids. Germline V lookup: CDR1 MNHNS, CDR2 SASEGT. The CDR3: CASSEVRLSANQPQHF. The DNA of the CDR3 is TGTGCCAGCAGTGAAGTTCGGCTGTCAGCGAATCAGCCCCAGCATTTT.